This T cell receptor (beta chain) was sequenced in a study of OX40 agonist ivuxolimab in advanced cancers. The wider study: The group had a mean age of about 60 years, ranged from 23 to 79, and was roughly 80% male. Partial responses were achieved by three patients, of whom one had hepatocellular carcinoma and two had cutaneous melanoma. Study findings and constraints: There was clonal expansion of CD4+ and CD8+ blood T cells by week 6 at 0.1 to 3.0 mg/kg.

Remarks on this clone: Its specificity is not known.

Measured with immunoSEQ multiplex PCR; TCRdb has only the in-frame clones, and not every one. Of 50,000 to 70,000 clones listed, roughly nine tenths were seen once; the top ten hold approximately 4.2%. The CDR3 spans 16 residues. V lost 5 bases to trimming and J lost 4 bases; unmatched junction nucleotides: 11. Germline V CDR1 and CDR2: SGHVS, FNYEAQ. This sequence was found in an adult with an advanced solid tumor such as melanoma, head and neck, liver or kidney cancer. The sample here was CD4+ or CD8+ T cells sorted from blood, taken in a trial of the OX40 agonist ivuxolimab. This chain uses TRBV7-6 with TRBJ1-1, with 9 bases identical to TRBD1. CDR3 nucleotide sequence: TGTGCCAGCAGCGACAACAGGGGGCCGAATAGCACTGAAGCTTTCTTT. Encoded protein: CASSDNRGPNSTEAFF.